This TCR beta chain is drawn from a study of blood T cell repertoires in COVID-19 (TCRdb year 2020). In the study overall: Samples from collaborators originated in the United States, Italy and Spain and spanned both the acute and convalescent phases of COVID-19. The prospective study material was composed of cDNA or gDNA derived from T cells, B-cell-depleted T cells, or PBMCs. Subjects who had been exposed to COVID-19, were actively infected with it, or had recovered from it provided the deeply sampled blood TCRbeta repertoires that made up the dataset. The repertoires were released in a freely available public database meant as a resource for research on the immune response to SARS-CoV-2. Samples were obtained from the ongoing ImmuneRACE study (first 160 participants) and from approximately 1,200 subjects provided by 6 global collaborators. Nearly every sample came with metadata listing a de-identified subject ID, COVID-19 status, age in years and sex. HLA class I and class II types, where available, came from metadata supplied by the sample provider rather than from assay-based typing. Results and caveats for the whole study, not just this receptor: The quantity of clinical and demographic metadata differed by source and by participant and was supplied without curation.

Whole blood was collected in K2EDTA tubes by collaborating institutions according to the institutions' own protocols. For TCRbeta analysis, collaborators shipped samples in one of three forms: frozen whole blood, isolated PBMCs, or DNA extracted from either of those sample types. Its CDR3 holds 15 amino acids, cysteine through phenylalanine. Just CDR3 DNA is preserved here, 45 bases in frame from base 1. V was cut back by 2 bases and J by 1 base, leaving a gap of 12 bases between them. Taken from the germline V gene, the CDR1 and CDR2 loops are SGHRS and YFSETQ. Comment on this clone: There is no known antigen for this receptor. Per-nucleotide qualities are absent, and no much larger clonotype sits a single base away.

TCRbeta CDR3 regions were amplified from genomic DNA using the immunoSEQ Assay, a bias-controlled multiplex PCR. In the source study's methods: Nucleated cell counts per sample were estimated from amplification of reference gene primers within the assay. To quantify the absolute abundance of each unique TCRbeta CDR3 rearrangement, sequence reads were collapsed and filtered. For each sample, productive Simpson clonality was calculated by taking the square root of Simpson's diversity index across productive rearrangements. TCRdb mirrors the immuneACCESS table, restricted to in-frame sequences. Some clones are absent from its copies; in checked studies, under half trace to an unresolved V gene, and the reason for the others is unknown. Clone size and the V and J calls come from that table; the DNA yielded D and trimming. In this sample the table shows about 140,000 clones, roughly 84% of which occur a single time. Clones ranked in the top ten supply 3% to 4.5% of the sample.

Sequencing was done on a sample of peripheral blood. The rearranged chain carries TRBV5-1 and TRBJ1-2, and TRBD1 may be the D gene, going by 5 matching bases. This TCR was recovered from an older woman with acute or convalescent COVID-19. The base sequence is TGCGCCAGCAGCTTCTCAGGGCAAGATAACTATGGCTACACCTTC. Its coded protein is CASSFSGQDNYGYTF.